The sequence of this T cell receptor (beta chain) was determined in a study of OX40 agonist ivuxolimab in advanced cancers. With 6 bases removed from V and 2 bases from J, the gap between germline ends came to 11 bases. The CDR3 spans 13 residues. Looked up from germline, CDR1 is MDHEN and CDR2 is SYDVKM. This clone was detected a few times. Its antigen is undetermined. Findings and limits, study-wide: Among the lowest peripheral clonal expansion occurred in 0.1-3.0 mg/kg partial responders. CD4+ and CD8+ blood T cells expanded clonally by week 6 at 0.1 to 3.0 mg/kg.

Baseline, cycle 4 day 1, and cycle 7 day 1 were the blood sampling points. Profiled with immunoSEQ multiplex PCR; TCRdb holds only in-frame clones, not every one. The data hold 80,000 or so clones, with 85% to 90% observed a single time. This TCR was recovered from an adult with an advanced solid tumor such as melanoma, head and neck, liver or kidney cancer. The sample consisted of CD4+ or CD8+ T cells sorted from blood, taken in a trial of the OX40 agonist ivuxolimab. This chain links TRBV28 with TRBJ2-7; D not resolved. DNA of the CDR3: TGTGCCAGCAGCCCCTCCCCTCCCTACGAGCAGTACTTC. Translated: CASSPSPPYEQYF.